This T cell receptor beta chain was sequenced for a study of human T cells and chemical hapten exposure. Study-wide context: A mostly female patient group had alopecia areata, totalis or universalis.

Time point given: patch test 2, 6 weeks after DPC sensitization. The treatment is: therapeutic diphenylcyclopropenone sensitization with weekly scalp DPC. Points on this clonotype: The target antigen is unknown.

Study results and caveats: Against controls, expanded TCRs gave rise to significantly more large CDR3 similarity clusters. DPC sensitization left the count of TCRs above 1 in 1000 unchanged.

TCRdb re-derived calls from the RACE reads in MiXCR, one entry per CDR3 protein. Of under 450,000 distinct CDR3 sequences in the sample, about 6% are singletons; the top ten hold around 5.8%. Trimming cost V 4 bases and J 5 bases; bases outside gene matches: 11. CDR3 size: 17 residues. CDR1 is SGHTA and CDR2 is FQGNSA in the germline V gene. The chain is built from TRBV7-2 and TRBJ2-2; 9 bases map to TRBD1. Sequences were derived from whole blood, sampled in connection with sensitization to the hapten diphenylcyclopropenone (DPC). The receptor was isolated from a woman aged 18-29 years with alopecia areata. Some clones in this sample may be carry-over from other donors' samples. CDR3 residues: CASSYDRDRAWTGELFF. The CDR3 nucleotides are TGTGCCAGCAGCTACGACCGGGACAGGGCATGGACCGGGGAGCTGTTTTTT.